One and the same sample provided the 21 T cell receptor beta chains below, sequenced in a study of blood T cell repertoires in COVID-19. Sequenced by immunoSEQ multiplex PCR; TCRdb stores in-frame clones only, minus some. Of 75,000 to 100,000 clones listed, roughly 85% are singletons. Sequencing input: peripheral blood. The source of these receptors is a man in his 70s with acute or convalescent COVID-19.

This clone turned up a few times. The V gene is TRBV5-1, the J gene TRBJ1-1; D is unclear. Trimming cost V 0 bases and J 4 bases, with 22 bases left between them. The CDR3 sequence is 18 residues long. Germline V gene lookup returns CDR1 SGHRS and CDR2 YFSETQ. The CDR3 here is CASSLGSRPSLSVTEAFF. In nucleotides, the CDR3 is TGCGCCAGCAGCTTGGGGAGCCGTCCATCCCTCAGCGTCACTGAAGCTTTCTTT.

V and J are TRBV2 and TRBJ1-4, with 8 bases lining up with TRBD1. Germline CDR1 reads SNHLY; CDR2 reads FYNNEI. The CDR3 consists of 12 residues. V lost 3 bases, J lost 15 bases, and 6 bases stayed unmatched. CDR3: CASSDPTGDVFF. For the CDR3, the DNA is TGTGCCAGCAGTGACCCGACAGGGGATGTGTTTTTT.

V usage is TRBV29-1 and J usage is TRBJ2-2, with D perhaps TRBD2 (5 bases). V was clipped by 4 bases and J by 6 bases, with 21 bases between them. CDR3 length: 16 residues. Germline CDR1 is SQVTM and CDR2 is ANQGSEA. CDR3: CSVVTLAAHAAGELFF. The CDR3 DNA reads TGCAGCGTTGTGACCCTAGCAGCACATGCGGCCGGGGAGCTGTTTTTT.

The rearrangement joins TRBV9 to TRBJ2-3; possibly TRBD2 for D (5 bases). CDR1 SGDLS and CDR2 YYNGEE come from the germline V gene. The CDR3 has 17 amino acids. V was cut by 1 base and J by 2 bases, with 17 bases left in between. Here the CDR3 reads CASSVRGVWTYTDTQYF. As DNA, the CDR3 is TGTGCCAGCAGCGTACGGGGTGTATGGACCTACACAGATACGCAGTATTTT.

The chain combines TRBV2 with TRBJ1-2; TRBD1 matches 7 bases. The CDR3 is 14 residues long. From germline, CDR1 is SNHLY and CDR2 FYNNEI. J lost 3 bases, V lost 4 bases, and 5 bases had no gene match. The CDR3 region is CASSVGGPYYGYTF. CDR3 sequence (DNA): TGTGCCAGCAGTGTAGGGGGCCCCTACTATGGCTACACCTTC.

This chain joins TRBV19 and TRBJ1-1, with a weak D call TRBD1 (5 bases). This CDR3 comprises 14 residues. Germline V gives CDR1 LNHDA, CDR2 SQIVND (reference sequence). V shed 7 bases and J shed 4 bases, with 16 bases lying between them. The CDR3 loop is CASNPGRWGTEAFF. The DNA for the CDR3 is TGTGCCAGTAATCCAGGGAGGTGGGGCACTGAAGCTTTCTTT. Supplemented by reference TRBV19 and TRBJ1-1, the full variable domain reads DGGITQSPKYLFRKEGQNVTLSCEQNLNHDAMYWYRQDPGQGLRLIYYSQIVNDFQKGDIAEGYSVSREKKESFPLTVTSAQKNPTAFYLCASNPGRWGTEAFFGQGTRLTVV.

The V and J genes are TRBV14 and TRBJ1-1, with D perhaps matching TRBD1 (6 bases). CDR1 and CDR2 (germline): SGHDN, FVKESK. The CDR3 runs to 12 residues. The V and J ends lost 9 bases and 0 bases respectively, with 8 bases between them. For the CDR3, the DNA is TGTGCCAGTGGACAGATGAACACTGAAGCTTTCTTT. Its protein is CASGQMNTEAFF.

J is TRBJ2-1 and V is TRBV11-2; a weak D match, TRBD2 (6 bases). This CDR3 spans 19 amino acids. V lost 3 bases and J lost 4, with 25 bases in between. CDR1 SGHAT and CDR2 FQNNGV come from the germline V gene. The CDR3: CASSFSHGSGLMMYNEQFF. Here the CDR3 DNA reads TGTGCCAGCAGCTTCTCTCACGGTAGCGGACTGATGATGTACAATGAGCAGTTCTTC. Looking up the rest from reference TRBV11-2 and TRBJ2-1 gives the full variable domain: EAGVAQSPRYKIIEKRQSVAFWCNPISGHATLYWYQQILGQGPKLLIQFQNNGVVDDSQLPKDRFSAERLKGVDSTLKIQPAKLEDSAVYLCASSFSHGSGLMMYNEQFFGPGTRLTVL.

This chain connects TRBV28 to TRBJ1-1, with 7 nucleotides matching TRBD1. Germline CDR1 reads MDHEN; CDR2 reads SYDVKM. The V segment lost 6 bases and the J segment 1 base; nucleotides outside the gene matches: 8. This CDR3 spans 15 amino acids. CDR3 protein: CASRPDRVANTEAFF. CDR3 nucleotides: TGTGCCAGCAGACCAGACAGGGTAGCGAACACTGAAGCTTTCTTT.

The chain joins TRBV7-9 to TRBJ1-6; D remains ambiguous. Trimming pared 5 bases from V and 0 bases from J, leaving 14 bases between. The V gene's germline CDR1 is SEHNR and CDR2 FQNEAQ (reference sequence). The CDR3 loop spans 17 amino acids. The CDR3 DNA reads as TGTGCCAGCAGCCCCCAGACGGGTGCCTCCTATAATTCACCCCTCCACTTT. Amino acid sequence: CASSPQTGASYNSPLHF.

The table lists this clone with a few counts. This chain connects TRBV4-1 to TRBJ1-2, with 9 positions matching TRBD1. Germline-derived CDR1 and CDR2 are MGHRA and YSYEKL. J gave up 6 bases and V 3 bases, and 8 bases lay outside the gene matches. The CDR3 spans 15 residues. The CDR3: CASSQGTGLVNGYTF. The DNA of the CDR3 is TGCGCCAGCAGCCAGGGGACAGGGCTCGTTAATGGCTACACCTTC.

V and J are TRBV5-4 and TRBJ2-6, with 12 bases aligning to TRBD1. V trimming: 4 bases; J trimming: 4 bases; junction bases outside the gene matches: 6. This CDR3 region has 17 residues. Germline V gene lookup returns CDR1 SGHNT and CDR2 YYREEE (reference sequence). In DNA, the CDR3 is TGTGCCAGCAGCAAGGGACAGGGGGCGAACGGGGCCAACGTCCTGACTTTC. Amino acids: CASSKGQGANGANVLTF.

This clone was counted only a few times. The gene calls are TRBV2 and TRBJ1-1, with D possibly being TRBD1 (5 bases). CDR1 and CDR2 from the germline V gene are SNHLY and FYNNEI. The V end was cut by 8 bases, the J end by 4 bases, with 17 bases between. The CDR3 contains 14 residues. In DNA, the CDR3 is TGTGCCAGCCTAAGGGACCCGGGGGGCACTGAAGCTTTCTTT. Its translation is CASLRDPGGTEAFF.

The V call is TRBV4-2, the J call TRBJ2-3; the match to TRBD2 covers 14 bases. With V trimmed by 4 bases and J by 2 bases, 14 bases remained unmatched. The CDR3 spans 20 residues. Looked up from germline, CDR1 is LGHNA and CDR2 is YNFKEQ. This CDR3 is CASSRRPGTSGGPLTDTQYF. In DNA, the CDR3 is TGTGCCAGCAGCCGACGGCCCGGGACTAGCGGGGGCCCCCTCACAGATACGCAGTATTTT.

This clone was found once. The rearrangement joins TRBV6-4 to TRBJ2-7, with D possibly matching TRBD1 (5 bases). The CDR3 is 14 residues long. Germline assignment: CDR1 MRHNA and CDR2 SNTAGT. The CDR3 DNA follows: TGTGCCAGCAGTCCCTCAGGGAACTCCCACGAGCAGTACGTC. This translates into CASSPSGNSHEQYV.

This chain uses TRBV5-4 with TRBJ1-4, with D perhaps matching TRBD1 (5 bases). V lost 0 bases to trimming and J lost 8 bases, with 14 bases between them. The length of the CDR3 is 15 residues. The germline V gene encodes CDR1 SGHNT and CDR2 YYREEE (reference sequence). CDR3 nucleotide sequence: TGTGCCAGCAGCTTGGGTGGGGCAGGGCCGGAAAAACTGTTTTTT. It codes for CASSLGGAGPEKLFF. The full variable domain, with the rest looked up from reference TRBV5-4 and TRBJ1-4, is ETGVTQSPTHLIKTRGQQVTLRCSSQSGHNTVSWYQQALGQGPQFIFQYYREEENGRGNFPPRFSGLQFPNYSSELNVNALELDDSALYLCASSLGGAGPEKLFFGSGTQLSVL.

CDR3 sequence reads: CASSPRRRNTEAFF. The CDR3 DNA sequence: TGTGCCAGCAGCCCCCGGCGGCGGAACACTGAAGCTTTCTTT. The chain recombines TRBV7-8 with TRBJ1-1; unclear D gene. The V end lost 5 bases, the J end lost 1 base, and 11 bases lay between the germline ends. CDR3 length: 14 residues. Germline CDR1 reads SGHVS; CDR2 reads FQNEAQ.

The chain employs TRBV5-1 and TRBJ1-1; the match to TRBD1 covers 9 bases. With 5 bases clipped from V and 1 base from J, the junction kept 15 bases outside the gene matches. The CDR3 extends over 18 amino acids. CDR1 SGHRS and CDR2 YFSETQ come from the germline V gene. For the CDR3, the DNA is TGCGCCAGCAGTAGGTCCGGGACAGGGACTCGGGGGAACACTGAAGCTTTCTTT. Protein product: CASSRSGTGTRGNTEAFF.

The chain uses TRBV5-1 and TRBJ2-2, with TRBD1 matching 8 bases. The CDR3 length is 14 residues. The ends lost 3 bases at V and 8 bases at J; junction bases unmatched: 6. Per germline, CDR1 SGHRS and CDR2 YFSETQ. The CDR3 DNA reads TGCGCCAGCAGCTCGACAGGGGTTTTGGGGGAGCTGTTTTTT. The encoded protein is CASSSTGVLGELFF.

The rearrangement joins TRBV6-2 or TRBV6-3 to TRBJ2-1, with 7 bases that match TRBD1. From germline, CDR1 is MNHEY and CDR2 SVGEGT. The CDR3 is made up of 16 amino acids. J gave up 1 base and V 0 bases, and 3 bases lay outside the gene matches. CDR3 in amino acids: CASSYSTRGSYNEQFF. The CDR3 bases are TGTGCCAGCAGTTACTCGACCAGGGGGTCCTACAATGAGCAGTTCTTC.

The rearrangement links TRBV28 to TRBJ2-1; D possibly corresponds to TRBD1 (6 bases). Trimming shortened V by 0 bases and J by 10 bases, and 7 bases separated the two germline ends. The germline V gene encodes CDR1 MDHEN and CDR2 SYDVKM. The CDR3 extends over 12 amino acids. CDR3 amino acids: CASSLWDREQFF. The CDR3 nucleotides read TGTGCCAGCAGTTTATGGGACAGAGAGCAGTTCTTC.